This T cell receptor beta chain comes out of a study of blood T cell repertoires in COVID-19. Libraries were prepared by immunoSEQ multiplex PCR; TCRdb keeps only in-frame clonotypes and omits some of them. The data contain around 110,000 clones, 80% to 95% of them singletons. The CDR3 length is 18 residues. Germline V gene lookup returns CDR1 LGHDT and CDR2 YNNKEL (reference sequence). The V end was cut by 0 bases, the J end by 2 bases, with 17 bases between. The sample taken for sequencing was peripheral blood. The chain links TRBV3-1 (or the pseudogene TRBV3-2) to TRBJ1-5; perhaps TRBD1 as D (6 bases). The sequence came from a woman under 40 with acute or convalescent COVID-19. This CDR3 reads CASSQDMNRALGNQPQHF. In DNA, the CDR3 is TGTGCCAGCAGCCAAGACATGAACAGGGCTCTCGGCAATCAGCCCCAGCATTTT.